Below, one T cell receptor beta chain is given with its context. Its antigen is still unknown. The germline V gene has CDR1 DFQATT and CDR2 SNEGSKA (reference sequence). CDR3 size: 13 residues. V lost 5 bases, J lost 5 bases, and 4 bases stayed unmatched. Together with a sample-barcoded 5' primer, a J-beta primer mix was included in a second PCR lasting roughly 6 to 12 cycles. TCRdb analysed the 5' RACE reads with MiXCR anew, one entry per CDR3 protein. The sample shows 910,000 or so distinct CDR3 sequences, 51% of them seen only once. This entry is derived from a study of blood T cells in healthy people across ages. Study-level findings and limits: The fall in TCR beta diversity per million T cells was roughly linear with age.

Source material: blood. The TCR originated in an older woman in good health. V and J are TRBV20-1 and TRBJ1-4; 8 bases line up with TRBD1. This chain's CDR3 is CSAPTGGNEKLFF. The CDR3 nucleotides are TGCAGTGCTCCTACAGGGGGGAATGAAAAACTGTTTTTT.